A single sample is the source of the 8 T cell receptor beta chains below, sequenced in a study of sequential checkpoint blockade in melanoma. As to treatment: randomized to nivolumab then ipilimumab (arm A) or the reverse (arm B). The method was immunoSEQ multiplex PCR; TCRdb's version includes in-frame clones alone and lacks a portion of them. Among roughly 12,000 clones listed, 75% to 80% were seen once. Sequences were derived from CD8+ T cells sorted from blood (inferred from file names), sampled from a patient given nivolumab and ipilimumab in sequence. Every receptor here comes from a human donor with melanoma.

The V gene is TRBV19, the J gene TRBJ2-7; 10 bases match TRBD1. The germline V gene has CDR1 LNHDA and CDR2 SQIVND (reference sequence). The CDR3 has 14 amino acids. V lost 3 bases and J lost 4; bases outside the gene matches: 3. The CDR3 loop is CASSIGTGVYEQYF. The CDR3 DNA reads as TGTGCCAGTAGTATCGGGACAGGGGTGTACGAGCAGTACTTC.

Regarding this clone: This may be a read error: a much more frequent sequence differs by one nucleotide. Distinct nucleotide sequences in the sample also encode this CDR3. V usage is TRBV7-6 and J usage is TRBJ1-2; 8 bases line up with TRBD1. Germline CDR1 SGHVS, CDR2 FNYEAQ. The CDR3 spans 13 residues. The CDR3, as DNA: TGCGCCAGCAGCTTGGCAGGGGGCTGGGGCTACACCTTC. Amino acids: CASSLAGGWGYTF.

The chain has TRBV5-6 and TRBJ1-4, with D perhaps TRBD1 (6 bases). V was trimmed by 2 bases and J by 0 bases, leaving 14 bases between them. CDR1 SGHDT and CDR2 YYEEEE come from the germline V gene. This CDR3 contains 17 residues. As DNA, the CDR3 is TGTGCCAGCAGCTTCGGTGCAGGGGCAGCAACTAATGAAAAACTGTTTTTT. It encodes CASSFGAGAATNEKLFF.

V gene TRBV29-1 combines with J gene TRBJ2-1; D is ambiguous. Germline V gene data show CDR1 as SQVTM and CDR2 as ANQGSEA. This CDR3 contains 10 residues. Trimming left V 4 bases short and J 8 bases short, with 6 bases between. CDR3 bases: TGCAGCGTTGCCGAGGATGAGCAGTTCTTC. Its protein is CSVAEDEQFF.

This clone was recorded a few times. This chain connects TRBV6-1 to TRBJ2-5; 9 bases are a match to TRBD1. The CDR3 sequence is 15 residues long. V was pared by 1 base and J by 1 base, with 1 base of the junction left unmatched. The V gene's germline CDR1 is MNHNS and CDR2 SASEGT. In DNA, the CDR3 is TGTGCCAGCAGTGAAGTGACAGGGGGCCAAGAGACCCAGTACTTC. Translation gives CASSEVTGGQETQYF.

The chain links TRBV29-1 to TRBJ1-3, with D unresolved. V lost 5 bases to trimming and J lost 3 bases, with 11 bases between them. The germline V gene has CDR1 SQVTM and CDR2 ANQGSEA. The CDR3 length is 13 residues. In DNA form, the CDR3 reads TGCAGCGTTATATGGGCAGATGGAAACACCATATATTTT. Amino acids: CSVIWADGNTIYF.

The chain recombines TRBV2 with TRBJ1-1; D call uncertain. Germline CDR1 and CDR2: SNHLY and FYNNEI. This CDR3 is 15 amino acids long. Trimming cost V 5 bases and J 6 bases, with 19 bases left between them. The CDR3 nucleotides are TGTGCCAGCAGTCCCGTGGAGGGTCTGGGATCTGAAGCTTTCTTT. Protein sequence: CASSPVEGLGSEAFF. Looking up the rest from reference TRBV2 and TRBJ1-1 gives the full variable domain: EPEVTQTPSHQVTQMGQEVILRCVPISNHLYFYWYRQILGQKVEFLVSFYNNEISEKSEIFDDQFSVERPDGSNFTLKIRSTKLEDSAMYFCASSPVEGLGSEAFFGQGTRLTVV.

The chain joins TRBV5-5 to TRBJ1-1; TRBD1 is a possible D gene (5 bases). Trimming shortened V by 1 base and J by 1 base, and 11 bases separated the two germline ends. CDR1 is SGHKS and CDR2 is YYEKEE in the germline V gene (reference sequence). The CDR3 is 15 amino acids. The CDR3 region is CASSLYDSENTEAFF. CDR3 nucleotides: TGTGCCAGCAGCTTGTATGACAGCGAGAACACTGAAGCTTTCTTT. The variable domain in full, with the rest retrieved from reference TRBV5-5 and TRBJ1-1, is DAGVTQSPTHLIKTRGQQVTLRCSPISGHKSVSWYQQVLGQGPQFIFQYYEKEERGRGNFPDRFSARQFPNYSSELNVNALLLGDSALYLCASSLYDSENTEAFFGQGTRLTVV.